This T cell receptor beta chain was recorded in a study of cytotoxic CD8 clonotypes in ibrutinib-treated CLL. V was pared by 5 bases and J by 2 bases, with 0 bases of the junction left unmatched. This CDR3 is built from 14 residues. Germline V gene sequence: CDR1 PRHDT, CDR2 FYEKMQ (reference sequence). Sequencing was performed with immunoSEQ multiplex PCR; in TCRdb, only in-frame clones are kept and a portion is missing. The data show around 150,000 clones, 81% seen once. To note about this clone: Its antigen is still unknown.

General study points: At progression, clonality fell back toward baseline after rising at ibrutinib response.

The sequencing here drew on PBMCs, taken after 12 months of ibrutinib treatment. This clonotype was sampled from a human donor with chronic lymphocytic leukemia. The chain links TRBV13 to TRBJ1-3; 10 bases are a match to TRBD1. The CDR3 nucleotides are TGTGCCAGCAGCGACAGGGGGCCTGGAAACACCATATATTTT. Amino acid sequence: CASSDRGPGNTIYF.